One sample yielded the 28 T cell receptor beta chains listed below, sequenced in a study of blood T cell repertoires in COVID-19. Measured with immunoSEQ multiplex PCR; TCRdb has only the in-frame clones, and not every one. The top ten hold under 3% of the sample, which has about 300,000 clones, 86% seen once. Sequencing input: PBMCs or T cells enriched from blood (not recorded which). These receptors were taken from a woman aged 18-29 years who had recovered from COVID-19.

This chain connects TRBV5-4 to TRBJ2-3; D may be TRBD2 (6 bases). In germline, CDR1 is SGHNT, CDR2 YYREEE (reference sequence). V lost 0 bases and J lost 2, with 13 bases in between. The CDR3 is 16 residues long. DNA for the CDR3: TGTGCCAGCAGCTTGGGGGGACTGCCGGTCACAGATACGCAGTATTTT. Translation gives CASSLGGLPVTDTQYF.

V and J are TRBV6-2 or TRBV6-3 and TRBJ2-5; TRBD2 is a possible D gene (6 bases). Germline V gene lookup returns CDR1 MNHEY and CDR2 SVGEGT. The germline V and J ends were trimmed by 4 bases and 4 bases, with 16 bases remaining between them. The CDR3 has 15 residues. The CDR3 sequence is CASSSGAVERETQYF. Here the CDR3 DNA reads TGTGCCAGCAGTTCGGGAGCGGTCGAGAGAGAGACCCAGTACTTC.

The rearrangement links TRBV3-1 (or the pseudogene TRBV3-2) to TRBJ1-2; D call uncertain. Germline-derived CDR1 and CDR2 are LGHDT and YNNKEL (reference sequence). CDR3 length equals 14 residues. The V end was cut by 0 bases, the J end by 5 bases, with 10 bases between. CDR3 in DNA: TGTGCCAGCAGCCAAGATGAGGCTATATATGGCTACACCTTC. Residues: CASSQDEAIYGYTF.

The chain carries TRBV28 and TRBJ2-6; the match to TRBD1 covers 11 bases. This CDR3 comprises 19 residues. The ends lost 2 bases at V and 3 bases at J; junction bases unmatched: 9. Germline assignment: CDR1 MDHEN and CDR2 SYDVKM. The CDR3 sequence: CASSLISGQGALGANVLTF. CDR3 in DNA: TGTGCCAGCAGTTTAATTTCCGGACAGGGGGCGCTTGGGGCCAACGTCCTGACTTTC.

This chain joins TRBV7-8 and TRBJ2-1; TRBD2 might be the D (6 bases). Per germline, CDR1 SGHVS and CDR2 FQNEAQ. The CDR3 sequence is 16 residues long. V lost 5 bases and J lost 0, with 14 bases in between. The CDR3 DNA is TGTGCCAGCAGCCCCCTTCGAGCGGGCTCCTACAATGAGCAGTTCTTC. Amino acid sequence: CASSPLRAGSYNEQFF.

The chain uses TRBV3-1 (or the pseudogene TRBV3-2) and TRBJ1-5; 10 bases fit TRBD1. The junction had 8 bases not matched to a gene; V was cut back by 3 bases and J by 6 bases. Per the germline V gene, CDR1 is LGHDT and CDR2 is YNNKEL (reference sequence). The CDR3 totals 16 residues. The CDR3, as DNA: TGTGCCAGCAGCCAGGGGACAGGGGACCCGGGTCAGCCCCAGCATTTT. It specifies CASSQGTGDPGQPQHF.

The chain links TRBV2 to TRBJ1-3, with unresolved D. The CDR3 is 15 amino acids. The ends were cut back, 3 bases at V and 0 bases at J, with 9 bases in the middle. From germline, CDR1 is SNHLY and CDR2 FYNNEI. CDR3 loop: CASSDPRGSGNTIYF. The DNA of the CDR3 is TGTGCCAGCAGTGATCCTCGGGGCTCTGGAAACACCATATATTTT. The variable domain in full, completed from reference TRBV2 and TRBJ1-3, reads EPEVTQTPSHQVTQMGQEVILRCVPISNHLYFYWYRQILGQKVEFLVSFYNNEISEKSEIFDDQFSVERPDGSNFTLKIRSTKLEDSAMYFCASSDPRGSGNTIYFGEGSWLTVV.

J is TRBJ2-5 and V is TRBV4-1, with 7 bases lining up with TRBD1. V lost 6 bases and J lost 0; bases outside the gene matches: 4. In germline, CDR1 is MGHRA, CDR2 YSYEKL. The CDR3 extends over 14 amino acids. In DNA, the CDR3 is TGCGCCAGCAGGCAGACAGGGTACCAAGAGACCCAGTACTTC. Its protein product is CASRQTGYQETQYF.

V usage is TRBV2 and J usage is TRBJ1-4, with a tentative D call TRBD1 (6 bases). The CDR3 sequence is 14 residues long. Germline V CDR1 and CDR2: SNHLY, FYNNEI. Trimming removed 5 bases at V and 7 bases at J, with 14 bases between. DNA of the CDR3: TGTGCCAGCAGTCGCGACCTGACAGGTGAAAAACTGTTTTTT. Translation gives CASSRDLTGEKLFF.

This chain links TRBV19 with TRBJ2-7, with TRBD1 matching over 9 bases. The CDR3 length is 15 residues. Germline V gene lookup returns CDR1 LNHDA and CDR2 SQIVND (reference sequence). The junction had 7 bases not matched to a gene; V was cut back by 5 bases and J by 2 bases. Here the CDR3 DNA reads TGTGCCAGTAGTTTCCCGGGACAGGGAACCTACGAGCAGTACTTC. Amino acids: CASSFPGQGTYEQYF.

The chain carries TRBV11-3 and TRBJ2-7, with no clear D. Per the germline V gene, CDR1 is SGHNT and CDR2 is YENEEA. Between the trimmed V and J ends, which lost 0 bases and 3 bases, there was a span of 12 bases. This CDR3 is 15 amino acids long. The CDR3 region is CASSLDRKDHYEQYF. DNA for the CDR3: TGTGCCAGCAGCTTAGACAGGAAGGATCACTACGAGCAGTACTTC.

This chain's CDR3 is CASSKYWRLAGEDNEQFF. CDR3 nucleotide sequence: TGTGCCAGTAGCAAGTATTGGAGACTAGCGGGAGAAGACAATGAGCAGTTCTTC. The chain uses TRBV19 and TRBJ2-1; 12 bases are shared with TRBD2. Germline V CDR1 and CDR2: LNHDA, SQIVND (reference sequence). The length of the CDR3 is 18 residues. With V trimmed by 6 bases and J by 5 bases, 14 bases remained unmatched.

This chain joins TRBV6-2 or TRBV6-3 and TRBJ2-1, with 10 bases lining up with TRBD1. The CDR3 has 16 residues. The germline gives CDR1 MNHEY, CDR2 SVGEGT. V lost 0 bases to trimming and J lost 3 bases; unmatched junction nucleotides: 2. For the CDR3, the DNA is TGTGCCAGCAGTTACTCGCGGACAGGGGGCTACAATGAGCAGTTCTTC. Protein sequence: CASSYSRTGGYNEQFF.

This clone was counted only a few times. V and J are TRBV27 and TRBJ1-2, with D tentatively TRBD1 (5 bases). Germline CDR1 and CDR2: MNHEY and SMNVEV (reference sequence). The CDR3 is made up of 12 amino acids. Deletions cut 5 bases from V and 4 bases from J, with 8 bases between. The CDR3 DNA reads as TGTGCCAGCAGTGGGGCCGGCTATGGCTACACCTTC. Translation gives CASSGAGYGYTF.

This chain links TRBV5-4 with TRBJ2-3; D might be TRBD1 (6 bases). This CDR3 has 14 residues. With 2 bases removed from V and 1 base from J, the gap between germline ends came to 8 bases. Germline assignment: CDR1 SGHNT and CDR2 YYREEE (reference sequence). The CDR3 loop reads CASSFGQRTDTQYF. The DNA for the CDR3 is TGTGCCAGCAGCTTCGGACAGCGCACAGATACGCAGTATTTT. The full variable domain, with the rest looked up from reference TRBV5-4 and TRBJ2-3, is ETGVTQSPTHLIKTRGQQVTLRCSSQSGHNTVSWYQQALGQGPQFIFQYYREEENGRGNFPPRFSGLQFPNYSSELNVNALELDDSALYLCASSFGQRTDTQYFGPGTRLTVL.

This clone was seen a handful of times. For the CDR3, the DNA is TGTGCCAGCAGCCCGCGGGGAGATGGCTATGGCTACACCTTC. This sequence encodes CASSPRGDGYGYTF. The V gene is TRBV5-4, the J gene TRBJ1-2; D not certain. CDR1 is SGHNT, CDR2 YYREEE, per germline (reference sequence). Trimming removed 4 bases at V and 4 bases at J, with 14 bases between. CDR3 length equals 14 residues.

The V gene is TRBV11-2, the J gene TRBJ2-1, with 10 bases matching TRBD2. Germline CDR1 reads SGHAT; CDR2 reads FQNNGV. This CDR3 contains 17 residues. V dropped 1 base and J dropped 0; count of bases not matched to a gene: 3. CDR3 loop: CASSLVLAGSSYNEQFF. The CDR3 DNA reads as TGTGCCAGCAGCTTAGTACTAGCGGGGAGCTCCTACAATGAGCAGTTCTTC.

The V and J genes are TRBV19 and TRBJ1-2; 12 bases line up with TRBD1. V was clipped by 5 bases and J by 0 bases; unmatched bases: 10. Germline values: CDR1 LNHDA, CDR2 SQIVND (reference sequence). CDR3 length: 18 amino acids. The CDR3 nucleotides are TGTGCCAGTAGTCCCTCCGGGACAGGGGGCTTCACTAACTATGGCTACACCTTC. Residues: CASSPSGTGGFTNYGYTF.

The chain carries TRBV20-1 and TRBJ2-1; D remains ambiguous. Between the trimmed V and J ends, which lost 3 bases and 8 bases, there was a span of 14 bases. The CDR3 runs 13 residues. The V gene's germline CDR1 is DFQATT and CDR2 SNEGSKA (reference sequence). CDR3 nucleotide sequence: TGCAGTGCTAGTCGCATACAGATTTATGAGCAGTTCTTC. Protein sequence: CSASRIQIYEQFF.

The rearrangement uses TRBV7-6 and TRBJ2-1; TRBD2 aligns across 9 bases. Unmatched junction bases numbered 6, after V lost 1 base and J lost 8 bases. Germline CDR1 is SGHVS and CDR2 is FNYEAQ. CDR3 length: 15 residues. This CDR3 is CASSLVASGEYEQFF. The CDR3 DNA follows: TGTGCCAGCAGCTTAGTGGCTAGCGGGGAATATGAGCAGTTCTTC.

The chain links TRBV19 to TRBJ2-3; weak D call: TRBD1 (8 bases). CDR3 size: 16 residues. V gave up 7 bases and J gave up 1 base, with 18 bases separating them. Looked up from germline, CDR1 is LNHDA and CDR2 is SQIVND (reference sequence). The CDR3 DNA is TGTGCCAGTACCTTAAGGACAGGGAGGGGCACAGATACGCAGTATTTT. It is translated as CASTLRTGRGTDTQYF.

This clone appeared a few times. The V gene is TRBV5-1, the J gene TRBJ1-6; D uncertain. This CDR3 has 13 residues. Trimming stripped 5 bases from V and 7 bases from J, with 10 bases between. Germline-derived CDR1 and CDR2 are SGHRS and YFSETQ. This CDR3 reads CASRPPGNSPLHF. CDR3 nucleotide sequence: TGCGCCAGCAGACCCCCGGGGAATTCACCCCTCCACTTT.

The chain combines TRBV7-2 with TRBJ1-4; 7 bases fit TRBD1. V dropped 5 bases and J dropped 6; count of bases not matched to a gene: 6. The germline V gene encodes CDR1 SGHTA and CDR2 FQGNSA. The CDR3 covers 14 residues. CDR3 sequence: CASSLTGVYEKLFF. In nucleotides, the CDR3 is TGTGCCAGCAGCCTTACAGGGGTGTATGAAAAACTGTTTTTT.

This chain uses TRBV7-8 with TRBJ1-2; the D is unclear. V gave up 1 base and J gave up 8 bases, with 20 bases separating them. Germline V gives CDR1 SGHVS, CDR2 FQNEAQ. The CDR3 length is 16 residues. The CDR3 protein is CASSLERYRSPAGYTF. The CDR3 DNA follows: TGTGCCAGCAGCTTAGAGAGGTACCGGAGCCCCGCGGGCTACACCTTC.

This clone appeared once. This chain joins TRBV3-1 (or the pseudogene TRBV3-2) and TRBJ1-2; TRBD1 matches 7 bases. V was clipped by 0 bases and J by 1 base; unmatched bases: 8. The CDR3 extends over 17 amino acids. Germline values: CDR1 LGHDT, CDR2 YNNKEL (reference sequence). CDR3 DNA: TGTGCCAGCAGCCAAGAAGCCCTGCAGGGGGGTAACTATGGCTACACCTTC. Amino acid sequence: CASSQEALQGGNYGYTF.

The genes are TRBV28 and TRBJ2-5; a weak D match, TRBD2 (5 bases). The CDR3 spans 15 residues. Per germline, CDR1 MDHEN and CDR2 SYDVKM. Trimming removed 3 bases at V and 1 base at J, with 12 bases between. CDR3: CASSFRGTIQETQYF. CDR3 bases: TGTGCCAGCAGTTTTCGGGGAACGATCCAAGAGACCCAGTACTTC.

CDR3 loop: CASSLDPGTHETQYF. CDR3 nucleotides: TGCGCCAGCAGCTTAGACCCCGGGACTCATGAGACCCAGTACTTC. The chain is built from TRBV5-1 and TRBJ2-5; TRBD2 might be the D (6 bases). Per the germline V gene, CDR1 is SGHRS and CDR2 is YFSETQ. The CDR3 is 15 amino acids. V was cut by 2 bases and J by 5 bases, with 16 bases left in between. Based on the CDR3 plus reference TRBV5-1 and TRBJ2-5, the full variable domain is KAGVTQTPRYLIKTRGQQVTLSCSPISGHRSVSWYQQTPGQGLQFLFEYFSETQRNKGNFPGRFSGRQFSNSRSEMNVSTLELGDSALYLCASSLDPGTHETQYFGPGTRLLVL.

The chain uses TRBV6-5 and TRBJ1-5; D is ambiguous. V gave up 4 bases and J gave up 1 base, with 5 bases separating them. CDR1 MNHEY and CDR2 SVGAGI come from the germline V gene. This CDR3 comprises 13 residues. CDR3 amino acids: CASSSRSNQPQHF. CDR3 nucleotide sequence: TGTGCCAGCAGTTCCAGGAGCAATCAGCCCCAGCATTTT.